This T cell receptor (beta chain) was obtained from a study of identical twins. The CDR3 totals 14 residues. V lost 6 bases and J 10 bases, leaving 16 bases between the germline ends. MiXCR was run by TCRdb on the 5' RACE reads, yielding one entry per CDR3 protein. The sample records a few hundred thousand distinct CDR3 sequences, approximately 8.5% being singletons. There are many counts of this clonotype. The data were also submitted as part of a second study, on yellow fever vaccine responses in identical twins.

The sequence came from a woman younger than 30 in good health. The chain links TRBV12-3 or TRBV12-4 to TRBJ1-6, with D perhaps TRBD1 (5 bases). Specimen: memory (CD45RO+) T cells sorted from blood. The CDR3 protein is CASSPLGTGSPLHF. The CDR3 coding sequence is TGTGCCAGCAGCCCGCTAGGGACGGGATCACCCCTCCACTTT.